This T cell receptor (beta chain) was captured in a study of blood T cell dynamics during melanoma immunotherapy. Of note for this clone: Antigen unknown.

This sample's time point: pre-treatment baseline. Prior systemic cancer therapy, immunosuppressant use and other active malignancies excluded patients. Overall study findings and caveats: Unlike progressors, later disease-control patients had W3 repertoires gaining clonality or diversity. Whether repertoire-driving clones were melanoma-specific could not be determined.

Produced via immunoSEQ multiplex PCR; TCRdb's table is partial and in-frame only. The table has under 15,000 clones, approximately 86% seen once; the top ten hold around 4.4%. Here the sequenced sample was blood, taken from a patient treated with checkpoint blockade. The origin of this receptor is a human donor with melanoma.

The CDR3 bases are TGTGCCAGCAGCTTTGAGGGAAACAGGCCCAATTCACCCCTCCACTTT. Protein: CASSFEGNRPNSPLHF. The chain has TRBV7-9 and TRBJ1-6, with a tentative D call TRBD1 (5 bases). The CDR3 consists of 16 residues. CDR1 and CDR2 (germline): SEHNR, FQNEAQ (reference sequence). V was clipped by 3 bases and J by 7 bases, with 16 bases between them.